The clone carrying this T cell receptor beta chain is called medium-sized based on its frequency. The missing CDR3 end, 3 residues past where the read stops, is filled in from the germline J gene. Germline trimming cut 1 base from V and 1 base from J; bases unmatched to any gene: 3. Germline V gene sequence: CDR1 SEHNR, CDR2 FQNEAQ (reference sequence). CDR3 length: 15 amino acids. This entry comes from a study of T cells in women clearing cervical HPV infection. Background on the study: Cases were women with histologically confirmed HPV16-related CIN3 or worse, including a couple of invasive cancers.

The method was immunoSEQ multiplex PCR; TCRdb's version includes in-frame clones alone and lacks a portion of them. The listing contains some 9,800 clones. Prevalent HPV16 infections were excluded; only incident single HPV16 infections included. The chain couples TRBV7-9 to TRBJ1-2, with 7 nucleotides matching TRBD1. This clonotype was sampled from a woman aged 18 to 75 with a cervical HPV16 infection that either progressed to CIN3+ or cleared (not recorded which). Sequenced: blood buffy coat. The CDR3 sequence is CASSLGDRVNYGYTF. The part of the CDR3 DNA that was read is TGTGCCAGCAGCTTAGGGGACAGAGTTAACTATGGC.